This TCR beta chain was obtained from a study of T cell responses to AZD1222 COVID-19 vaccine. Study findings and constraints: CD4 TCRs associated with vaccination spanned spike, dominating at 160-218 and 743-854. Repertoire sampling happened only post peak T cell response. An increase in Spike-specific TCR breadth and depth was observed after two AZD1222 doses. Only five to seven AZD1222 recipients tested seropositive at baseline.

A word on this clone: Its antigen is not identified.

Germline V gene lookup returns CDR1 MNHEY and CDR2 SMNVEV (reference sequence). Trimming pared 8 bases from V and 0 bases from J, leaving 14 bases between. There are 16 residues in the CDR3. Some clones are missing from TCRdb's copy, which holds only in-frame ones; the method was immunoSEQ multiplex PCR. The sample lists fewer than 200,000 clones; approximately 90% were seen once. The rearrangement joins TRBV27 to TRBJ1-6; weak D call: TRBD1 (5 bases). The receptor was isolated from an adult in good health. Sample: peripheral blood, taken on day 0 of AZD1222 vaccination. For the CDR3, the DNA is TGTGCCAGCGGCCGGGACCCAGGCTCCTATAATTCACCCCTCCACTTT. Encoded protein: CASGRDPGSYNSPLHF.